This TCR beta chain was sequenced for a study of blood T cell repertoires in COVID-19. Measured with immunoSEQ multiplex PCR; TCRdb has only the in-frame clones, and not every one. The sample lists under 250,000 clones; approximately 88% were seen once. V lost 0 bases, J lost 8 bases, and 7 bases lay in between. Per germline, CDR1 LGHDT and CDR2 YNNKEL (reference sequence). The CDR3 contains 12 residues. Source material: PBMCs or T cells enriched from blood (not recorded which). The clonotype originates from a woman in her thirties with acute COVID-19. This chain uses TRBV3-1 (or the pseudogene TRBV3-2) with TRBJ1-1, with unresolved D. The CDR3 DNA sequence: TGTGCCAGCAGCCAAGATCGGTACGAAGCTTTCTTT. Amino acids: CASSQDRYEAFF.